This T cell receptor beta chain was found in a study of metastatic and nonmetastatic thyroid tumors. In the study overall: Repertoires were compared across blood and tumor or nodule tissue from malignant and benign thyroid patients. Study-level points and caveats: Malignant tumors reportedly showed significantly higher TCR beta diversity than benign nodules in both blood and tumor.

Original processing methods: CDR3 differences across clinicopathological groups were used to build a distant-metastasis classifier for papillary thyroid cancer. TCRdb called clones again from the PCR reads with MiXCR. These V and J calls rely on TCRdb rather than the paper's analysis. This table has almost 85,000 clones, around an eighth appearing once. This clone has ten or more counts. Antigen: not known. V gave up 5 bases and J gave up 5 bases; unmatched junction bases: 10. Germline V gene lookup returns CDR1 SEHNR and CDR2 FQNEAQ (reference sequence). This CDR3 is 15 amino acids long. No treatment had been given to any patient before thyroid surgery.

This TCR was sampled from a female donor with papillary thyroid cancer or a benign thyroid nodule (not recorded which). Some clones in this sample may be carry-over from other donors' samples. The chain links TRBV7-9 to TRBJ1-2; 8 bases agree with TRBD1. Sequenced input: tumor tissue. CDR3 amino acids: CASSPDRALGYGYTF. The CDR3 DNA reads TGTGCCAGCAGCCCGGACAGGGCCCTTGGATATGGCTACACCTTC.